These T cell receptor beta chains were read from a single sample in a study of T cells in Graves' hyperthyroidism and ophthalmopathy. TCRdb recomputed calls from the multiplex PCR reads with MiXCR, one row per CDR3 protein. The sample lists more than 450,000 distinct CDR3 sequences, approximately 15% seen once, with 14% in the top ten. Specimen: blood. All receptors derive from a middle-aged woman with Graves' hyperthyroidism. CDR3s include the opening cysteine and the closing phenylalanine or tryptophan. A D gene is named only where the DNA matches it firmly. Only some rows state a clone size, as once, few, many or a class for expanded clones.

clone size	J gene	V gene	D gene	CDR3 protein	CDR3 DNA
few	TRBJ1-2	TRBV28	-	CASSLGGAYGYTF	TGTGCCAGCAGTTTAGGAGGCGCCTATGGCTACACCTTC
-	TRBJ2-7	TRBV6-1	-	CASSEATPYEQYF	TGTGCCAGCAGTGAAGCAACCCCCTACGAGCAGTACTTC
many	TRBJ2-7	TRBV6-2/TRBV6-3	-	CASSYRTASYEQYF	TGTGCCAGCAGTTACCGGACAGCGTCCTACGAGCAGTACTTC
many	TRBJ2-1	TRBV3-1	-	CASSLDSGHNEQFF	TGTGCCAGCAGCCTTGATAGCGGACACAATGAGCAGTTCTTC
many	TRBJ2-2	TRBV7-2	-	CASSLGWREELFF	TGTGCCAGCAGCTTAGGTTGGCGGGAGGAGCTGTTTTTT
-	TRBJ2-7	TRBV18	TRBD1	CASSPSGQGPYEQYF	TGTGCCAGCTCACCATCCGGACAGGGCCCCTACGAGCAGTACTTC
many	TRBJ1-5	TRBV6-2/TRBV6-3	-	CASSYSSRLNQPQHF	TGTGCCAGCAGTTACTCGTCGCGCCTAAATCAGCCCCAGCATTTT
many	TRBJ2-3	TRBV24-1	TRBD2	CATSDSSGRGTDTQYF	TGTGCCACCAGTGATTCTAGCGGGAGGGGTACAGATACGCAGTATTTT
many	TRBJ2-7	TRBV7-2	-	CASSIGSVTYEQYF	TGTGCCAGCAGCATCGGGAGCGTAACCTACGAGCAGTACTTC
few	TRBJ2-7	TRBV29-1	TRBD1	CSVSGGRRGKGDEQYF	TGCAGCGTCTCAGGGGGTAGAAGGGGGAAAGGGGACGAGCAGTACTTC
-	TRBJ2-3	TRBV12-5	-	CASGLNGGTTDTQYF	TGTGCTAGTGGTTTAAATGGGGGGACCACAGATACGCAGTATTTT
many	TRBJ2-7	TRBV30	-	CAWSVSYEQYF	TGTGCCTGGAGTGTCTCGTACGAGCAGTACTTC
-	TRBJ2-1	TRBV29-1	-	CSVVRLSYNEQFF	TGCAGCGTTGTCCGTCTCTCCTACAATGAGCAGTTCTTC
-	TRBJ1-5	TRBV7-9	TRBD1	CASSLAVGQQRAQHF	TGTGCCAGCAGCTTAGCGGTGGGACAGCAACGGGCCCAGCATTTT
many	TRBJ2-7	TRBV28	TRBD1	CASSLWGTGANEQYF	TGTGCCAGCAGTTTATGGGGGACAGGAGCTAACGAGCAGTACTTC
-	TRBJ2-5	TRBV7-2	TRBD2	CASSQNPGTSGETQYF	TGTGCCAGCAGCCAAAACCCCGGGACTAGCGGAGAGACCCAGTACTTC
-	TRBJ2-1	TRBV12-3/TRBV12-4	-	CASSSRDIPSDHNEQFF	TGTGCCAGCAGTTCCCGGGACATCCCCTCGGACCACAATGAGCAGTTCTTC
many	TRBJ2-3	TRBV18	-	CASSQSTEDTQYF	TGTGCCAGCTCACAGTCGACAGAGGATACGCAGTATTTT
many	TRBJ1-6	TRBV3-1	-	CASSQLFRDSPLHF	TGTGCCAGCAGCCAGCTCTTCAGGGATTCACCCCTCCACTTT
many	TRBJ1-5	TRBV2	-	CASSESRGLSTASNQPQHF	TGTGCCAGCAGTGAATCCCGCGGGCTTTCGACAGCAAGTAATCAGCCCCAGCATTTT
-	TRBJ1-4	TRBV18	TRBD1	CASSRGTGDEKLFF	TGTGCCAGCTCACGGGGGACAGGAGATGAAAAACTGTTTTTT
-	TRBJ2-7	TRBV30	-	CAWSRVGGEQYF	TGTGCCTGGAGTAGGGTAGGGGGCGAGCAGTACTTC
many	TRBJ2-7	TRBV6-1	-	CASSRAGSNYEQYF	TGTGCCAGCAGTAGAGCAGGGTCTAACTACGAGCAGTACTTC
many	TRBJ1-2	TRBV6-1	-	CASSEALWTQYGYTF	TGTGCCAGCAGTGAAGCGCTTTGGACCCAGTATGGCTACACCTTC
few	TRBJ2-2	TRBV6-5	TRBD1	CASSYSDRVTGELFF	TGTGCCAGCAGTTACTCAGACAGGGTCACCGGGGAGCTGTTTTTT
many	TRBJ2-3	TRBV5-6	TRBD1	CASSPPGTGQDTQYF	TGTGCCAGCAGCCCGCCCGGGACAGGGCAAGATACGCAGTATTTT
many	TRBJ2-7	TRBV29-1	TRBD1	CSVEGQGYEQYF	TGCAGCGTTGAGGGACAGGGGTACGAGCAGTACTTC
many	TRBJ1-1	TRBV2	-	CASSEGRVMNTEAFF	TGTGCCAGCAGTGAAGGAAGAGTCATGAACACTGAAGCTTTCTTT
many	TRBJ2-5	TRBV20-1	TRBD2	CSVRTSYEETQYF	TGCAGTGTAAGGACTAGCTATGAGGAGACCCAGTACTTC
many	TRBJ1-1	TRBV2	-	CASFRTEAPTEAFF	TGTGCCAGCTTTCGGACGGAGGCCCCAACTGAAGCTTTCTTT
many	TRBJ2-1	TRBV3-1	-	CASSQRIAASSYNEQFF	TGTGCCAGCAGCCAAAGGATAGCGGCGAGCTCCTACAATGAGCAGTTCTTC
-	TRBJ1-4	TRBV19	TRBD1	CASRRGTGPLAANEKLFF	TGTGCCAGTAGAAGAGGGACAGGGCCCCTTGCAGCTAATGAAAAACTGTTTTTT
many	TRBJ2-7	TRBV13	-	CASSSGPGYEQYF	TGTGCCAGCAGCTCTGGCCCAGGGTACGAGCAGTACTTC
few	TRBJ1-2	TRBV28	TRBD1	CASSTTGGWDGYTF	TGTGCCAGCAGTACTACAGGGGGCTGGGATGGCTACACCTTC
many	TRBJ1-1	TRBV6-1	-	CASSVWDPTAAFF	TGTGCCAGCAGTGTTTGGGACCCAACGGCAGCTTTCTTT
few	TRBJ1-1	TRBV19	-	CASSRFQQGAEAFF	TGTGCCAGTAGTCGTTTTCAACAGGGAGCTGAAGCTTTCTTT
many	TRBJ2-5	TRBV5-1	-	CASSLDSTPPVTQYF	TGCGCCAGCAGCTTGGATTCGACCCCCCCAGTGACCCAGTACTTC
many	TRBJ1-4	TRBV6-1	-	CASSFPTDKATNEKLFF	TGTGCCAGCAGTTTCCCGACTGATAAGGCGACTAATGAAAAACTGTTTTTT
few	TRBJ2-1	TRBV10-3	-	CATSESMGGPSSEQFF	TGTGCCACCAGTGAGTCGATGGGGGGGCCAAGCAGTGAGCAGTTCTTC
-	TRBJ1-5	TRBV6-5	-	CASSYSVQDNQPQHF	TGTGCCAGCAGTTACTCGGTCCAGGACAATCAGCCCCAGCATTTT
many	TRBJ1-3	TRBV30	-	CAWSVPGASGNTIYF	TGTGCCTGGAGTGTTCCGGGGGCTTCTGGAAACACCATATATTTT
many	TRBJ2-3	TRBV20-1	TRBD2	CSARDLVLAGGTDTQYF	TGCAGTGCTAGAGATCTCGTACTAGCGGGAGGAACAGATACGCAGTATTTT
many	TRBJ2-1	TRBV2	TRBD2	CASSDDPGLAGYNEQFF	TGTGCCAGCAGTGACGACCCGGGACTAGCGGGATATAATGAGCAGTTCTTC
-	TRBJ2-5	TRBV6-6	-	CASSYSTGVETQYF	TGTGCCAGCAGTTACTCGACCGGGGTAGAGACCCAGTACTTC
many	TRBJ2-3	TRBV2	-	CASRFNREDTQYF	TGTGCCAGCAGGTTCAACAGGGAAGATACGCAGTATTTT
-	TRBJ2-5	TRBV19	-	CASSALRGETQYF	TGTGCCAGTAGTGCCTTGCGTGGAGAGACCCAGTACTTC
many	TRBJ2-7	TRBV2	TRBD1	CASREDRGPVYEQYF	TGTGCCAGCAGGGAAGACAGGGGGCCGGTGTACGAGCAGTACTTC
few	TRBJ2-3	TRBV4-2	-	CASSQDRITTSTDTQYF	TGTGCCAGCAGCCAAGACCGGATAACCACTAGCACAGATACGCAGTATTTT
-	TRBJ2-7	TRBV4-2	-	CASSQDGGNMYEQYF	TGTGCCAGCAGCCAAGATGGGGGGAATATGTACGAGCAGTACTTC
many	TRBJ1-5	TRBV20-1	-	CSARAGTSDQPQHF	TGCAGTGCTAGAGCCGGGACCTCGGATCAGCCCCAGCATTTT